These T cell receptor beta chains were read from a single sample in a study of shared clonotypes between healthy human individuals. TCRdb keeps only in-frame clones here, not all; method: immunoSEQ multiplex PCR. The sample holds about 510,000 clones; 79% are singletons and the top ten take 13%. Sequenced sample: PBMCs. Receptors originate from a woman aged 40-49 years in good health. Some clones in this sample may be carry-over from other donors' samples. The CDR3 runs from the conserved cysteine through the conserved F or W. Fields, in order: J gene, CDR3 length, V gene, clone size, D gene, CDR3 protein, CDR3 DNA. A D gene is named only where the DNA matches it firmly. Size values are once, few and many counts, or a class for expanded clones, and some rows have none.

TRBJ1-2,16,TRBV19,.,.,CASSIRKNGQNYGYTF,TGTGCCAGTAGTATCCGGAAGAATGGGCAAAACTATGGCTACACCTTC
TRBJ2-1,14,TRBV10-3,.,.,CAINDGGPSSEQFF,TGTGCCATCAATGACGGGGGCCCTTCGAGTGAGCAGTTCTTC
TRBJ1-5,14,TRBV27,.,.,CASSSLGLDQPQHF,TGTGCCAGCAGTTCTTTGGGCCTGGATCAGCCCCAGCATTTT
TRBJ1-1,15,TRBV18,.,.,CASSLSPDIATEAFF,TGTGCCAGCTCACTTAGTCCCGACATAGCCACTGAAGCTTTCTTT
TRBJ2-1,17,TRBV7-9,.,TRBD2,CASSPRTSGRAWNEQFF,TGTGCCAGCAGCCCCCGGACTAGCGGGAGGGCTTGGAATGAGCAGTTCTTC
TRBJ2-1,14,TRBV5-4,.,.,CASSILARDNEQFF,TGTGCCAGCAGCATTCTAGCGCGCGACAATGAGCAGTTCTTC
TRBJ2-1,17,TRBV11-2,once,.,CASSQDSDNRGGGEQFF,TGCGCCAGCAGCCAAGATTCCGACAATCGCGGTGGAGGTGAGCAGTTCTTC
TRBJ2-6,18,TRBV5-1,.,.,CASSLFPGFGSGANVLTF,TGCGCCAGCAGCTTGTTTCCGGGTTTCGGCTCTGGGGCCAACGTCCTGACTTTC
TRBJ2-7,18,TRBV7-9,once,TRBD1,CASSRDRGLRDTAYEQYF,TGTGCCAGCAGCCGGGACAGGGGGCTGCGGGACACCGCCTACGAGCAGTACTTC
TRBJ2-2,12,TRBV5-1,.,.,CASSLGADELFF,TGCGCCAGCAGCTTGGGGGCAGACGAGCTGTTTTTT
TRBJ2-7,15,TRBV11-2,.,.,CASSFGAGDSYEQYF,TGTGCCAGCAGCTTTGGGGCCGGGGACTCCTACGAGCAGTACTTC
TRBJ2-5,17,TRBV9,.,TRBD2,CASSVSLAGGPGETQYF,TGTGCCAGCAGCGTGTCTCTGGCGGGAGGGCCGGGGGAGACCCAGTACTTC